What follows are 14 T cell receptor beta chains derived from one specimen sequenced in a study of blood T cell repertoires in COVID-19. Data came from immunoSEQ multiplex PCR; TCRdb stores just in-frame clones and leaves some out. The table has 150,000 to 200,000 clones, 80% seen once. Input material: PBMCs or T cells enriched from blood (not recorded which). Every receptor here comes from a man aged 40-55 years who had recovered from COVID-19.

The chain links TRBV18 to TRBJ1-2; a weak D match, TRBD1 (6 bases). CDR3 length equals 13 residues. Per the germline V gene, CDR1 is KGHSH and CDR2 is LQKENI. The V end was cut by 3 bases, the J end by 4 bases, with 9 bases between. In DNA form, the CDR3 reads TGTGCCAGCTCACCGACAGGAGTCTATGGCTACACCTTC. It yields the protein CASSPTGVYGYTF.

This clone was seen a single time. V gene TRBV2 combines with J gene TRBJ1-2, with no clear D. This CDR3 has 13 residues. CDR1 is SNHLY and CDR2 is FYNNEI in the germline V gene. V was clipped by 4 bases and J by 1 base, with 7 bases between them. CDR3 region: CASSGALNYGYTF. CDR3 sequence (DNA): TGTGCCAGCAGTGGGGCTCTTAACTATGGCTACACCTTC.

The chain is built from TRBV7-9 and TRBJ1-1, with D perhaps TRBD1 (6 bases). Trimming cost V 0 bases and J 7 bases, with 9 bases left between them. The CDR3 runs 13 residues. From germline, CDR1 is SEHNR and CDR2 FQNEAQ (reference sequence). CDR3 amino acids: CASSLAGGGEAFF. The CDR3 nucleotides are TGTGCCAGCAGCTTAGCGGGAGGGGGTGAAGCTTTCTTT. Supplemented by reference TRBV7-9 and TRBJ1-1, the full variable domain reads DTGVSQNPRHKITKRGQNVTFRCDPISEHNRLYWYRQTLGQGPEFLTYFQNEAQLEKSRLLSDRFSAERPKGSFSTLEIQRTEQGDSAMYLCASSLAGGGEAFFGQGTRLTVV.

The chain carries TRBV18 and TRBJ2-7; a possible D gene is TRBD1 (6 bases). This CDR3 has 14 residues. Germline V lookup: CDR1 KGHSH, CDR2 LQKENI. The ends were cut back, 3 bases at V and 3 bases at J, with 12 bases in the middle. CDR3 in DNA: TGTGCCAGCTCACCGTCGGGACAACGCTACGAGCAGTACTTC. This sequence encodes CASSPSGQRYEQYF. The variable domain in full, with the rest retrieved from reference TRBV18 and TRBJ2-7, is NAGVMQNPRHLVRRRGQEARLRCSPMKGHSHVYWYRQLPEEGLKFMVYLQKENIIDESGMPKERFSAEFPKEGPSILRIQQVVRGDSAAYFCASSPSGQRYEQYFGPGTRLTVT.

The chain is built from TRBV5-1 and TRBJ1-1; TRBD1 might be the D (6 bases). CDR3 size: 15 residues. Germline V lookup: CDR1 SGHRS, CDR2 YFSETQ. V was cut by 1 base and J by 10 bases, with 20 bases left in between. CDR3 sequence (DNA): TGCGCCAGCAGCTTGTCACCTTCCTTGGGACAAGGAGCTTTCTTT. It is translated as CASSLSPSLGQGAFF. Full variable domain (missing parts from reference TRBV5-1 and TRBJ1-1): KAGVTQTPRYLIKTRGQQVTLSCSPISGHRSVSWYQQTPGQGLQFLFEYFSETQRNKGNFPGRFSGRQFSNSRSEMNVSTLELGDSALYLCASSLSPSLGQGAFFGQGTRLTVV.

The sample holds a few counts of this clone. The chain employs TRBV7-9 and TRBJ1-3, with D uncertain. The CDR3 runs to 12 residues. Germline V gene lookup returns CDR1 SEHNR and CDR2 FQNEAQ (reference sequence). V lost 8 bases and J lost 1, with 6 bases in between. CDR3 in amino acids: CASPGSGNTIYF. CDR3 bases: TGTGCCAGCCCCGGGTCTGGAAACACCATATATTTT.

V gene TRBV13 combines with J gene TRBJ2-1; TRBD2 might be the D (5 bases). In germline, CDR1 is PRHDT, CDR2 FYEKMQ (reference sequence). The CDR3 sequence is 16 residues long. Trimming cost V 2 bases and J 2 bases, with 13 bases left between them. The CDR3 nucleotides are TGTGCCAGCAGCTTACGAGGACCCGGGGCCTACAATGAGCAGTTCTTC. It translates to CASSLRGPGAYNEQFF.

This chain joins TRBV18 and TRBJ2-1, with 13 bases identical to TRBD2. The CDR3 has 20 residues. CDR1 and CDR2 from the germline V gene are KGHSH and LQKENI. V trimming: 6 bases; J trimming: 0 bases; junction bases outside the gene matches: 14. This CDR3 is CASSTGTSGDTDSSYNEQFF. The CDR3 DNA is TGTGCCAGCTCGACCGGGACTAGCGGGGACACGGATAGCTCCTACAATGAGCAGTTCTTC.

This rearrangement joins TRBV6-5 to TRBJ2-3, with 11 nucleotides matching TRBD2. CDR1 and CDR2 from the germline V gene are MNHEY and SVGAGI. The CDR3 extends over 15 amino acids. Trimming at V came to 6 bases and at J to 3 bases, leaving 5 bases not matched to a gene. The CDR3 here is CASRTSGEHTDTQYF. Here the CDR3 DNA reads TGTGCCAGCAGGACTAGCGGGGAGCATACAGATACGCAGTATTTT.

This clone was picked up a small number of times. The chain recombines TRBV11-1 with TRBJ1-1; D is perhaps TRBD1 (6 bases). Germline V gives CDR1 SGHAT, CDR2 FQDESV (reference sequence). This CDR3 is built from 15 residues. V was cut by 4 bases and J by 1 base, with 13 bases left in between. Here the CDR3 DNA reads TGTGCCAGCAGCTCCGGCCTGGACAGGAACACTGAAGCTTTCTTT. It is translated as CASSSGLDRNTEAFF.

This chain links TRBV14 with TRBJ1-2; a weak D match, TRBD1 (6 bases). This CDR3 contains 14 residues. Germline V gives CDR1 SGHDN, CDR2 FVKESK. Trimming took 6 bases from V and 4 from J, leaving 15 bases between them. The CDR3 protein is CASSYSQGTYGYTF. The CDR3 region has the DNA TGTGCCAGCAGTTACTCACAGGGTACCTATGGCTACACCTTC.

To note about this clone: The same CDR3 can be traced to other DNA sequences in this sample. This chain connects TRBV19 to TRBJ1-2; weak D call: TRBD1 (6 bases). V lost 1 base, J lost 8 bases, and 11 bases lay in between. Germline-derived CDR1 and CDR2 are LNHDA and SQIVND (reference sequence). There are 13 residues in the CDR3. The CDR3 nucleotides are TGTGCCAGTAGTATAGTACAGGGTGGAGGCTACACCTTC. Its protein product is CASSIVQGGGYTF.

This clone was observed a handful of times. V gene TRBV11-3 combines with J gene TRBJ2-1; D is perhaps TRBD1 (5 bases). The CDR3 spans 16 residues. Deletions cut 0 bases from V and 4 bases from J, with 13 bases between. Looked up from germline, CDR1 is SGHNT and CDR2 is YENEEA. The CDR3 DNA is TGTGCCAGCAGCTTAGATAACAGGCCCCCTTACAATGAGCAGTTCTTC. This encodes CASSLDNRPPYNEQFF.

This clone was detected once. The CDR3 reads CASSAYTDTQYF. The CDR3, as DNA: TGTGCCAGCAGCGCTTACACAGATACGCAGTATTTT. J is TRBJ2-3 and V is TRBV9, with no clear D. Trimming pared 3 bases from V and 2 bases from J, leaving 4 bases between. CDR1 is SGDLS, CDR2 YYNGEE, per germline. CDR3 length: 12 amino acids.